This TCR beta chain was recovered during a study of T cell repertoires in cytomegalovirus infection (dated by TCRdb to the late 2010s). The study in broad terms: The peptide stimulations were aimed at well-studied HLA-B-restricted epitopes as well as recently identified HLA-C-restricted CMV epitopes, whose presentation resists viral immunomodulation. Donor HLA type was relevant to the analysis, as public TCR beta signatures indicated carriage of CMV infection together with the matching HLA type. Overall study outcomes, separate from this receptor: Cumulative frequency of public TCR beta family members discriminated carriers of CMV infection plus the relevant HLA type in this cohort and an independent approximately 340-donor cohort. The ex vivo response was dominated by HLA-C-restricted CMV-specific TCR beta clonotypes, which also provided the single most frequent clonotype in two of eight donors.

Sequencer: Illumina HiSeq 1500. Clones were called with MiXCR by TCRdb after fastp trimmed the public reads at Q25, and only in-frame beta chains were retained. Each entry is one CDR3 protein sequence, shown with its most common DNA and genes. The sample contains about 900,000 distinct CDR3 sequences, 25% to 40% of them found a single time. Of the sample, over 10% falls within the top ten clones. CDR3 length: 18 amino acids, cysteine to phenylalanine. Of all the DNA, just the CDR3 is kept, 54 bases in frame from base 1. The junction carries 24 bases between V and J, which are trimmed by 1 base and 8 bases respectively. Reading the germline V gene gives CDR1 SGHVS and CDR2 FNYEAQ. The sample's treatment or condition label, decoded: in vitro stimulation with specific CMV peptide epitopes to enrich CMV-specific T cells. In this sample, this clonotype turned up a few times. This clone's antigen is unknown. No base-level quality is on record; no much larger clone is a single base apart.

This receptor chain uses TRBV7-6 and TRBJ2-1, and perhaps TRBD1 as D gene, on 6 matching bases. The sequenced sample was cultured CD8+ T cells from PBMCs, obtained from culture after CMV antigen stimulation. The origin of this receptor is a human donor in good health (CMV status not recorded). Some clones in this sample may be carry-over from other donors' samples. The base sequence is TGTGCCAGCAGCTTAGAGCCCGGAGAGGTAGCCCACAGGGATGAGCAGTTCTTC. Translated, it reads CASSLEPGEVAHRDEQFF.